Below, 10 T cell receptor beta chains from the same sample are listed, as sequenced in a study of a mutant IDH1 vaccine in newly diagnosed glioma. Documented time point: week 23, last vaccination. Each vaccine dose was 300 ug of mutant IDH1 20-mer peptide, with topical imiquimod. For these receptors, no antigen is known. The repertoire was sequenced with immunoSEQ multiplex PCR; TCRdb's copy has only in-frame clones and lacks some. The sample lists roughly 45,000 clones, around 85% seen once, with roughly 2.4% in the top ten. The sample was PBMCs, taken from a glioma patient whose treatment included an IDH1 peptide vaccine. These TCRs come from a young woman with glioma. Some clones in this sample may be carry-over from other donors' samples.

This clone came up a few times. The CDR3: CASSLPKQSRMNTEAFF. CDR3 DNA sequence: TGTGCCAGCAGTTTACCCAAACAGAGTCGCATGAACACTGAAGCTTTCTTT. The chain combines TRBV27 with TRBJ1-1; D is undetermined. V was cut by 2 bases and J by 0 bases, with 16 bases left in between. The CDR3 sequence is 17 residues long. Germline V gene data show CDR1 as MNHEY and CDR2 as SMNVEV (reference sequence).

This chain uses TRBV5-1 with TRBJ2-7; D may be TRBD1 or TRBD2 (5 bases each). The CDR3 sequence is 13 residues long. The V end was cut by 4 bases, the J end by 4 bases, with 12 bases between. The germline CDR1 and CDR2 sequences are SGHRS and YFSETQ. The CDR3 nucleotides read TGCGCCAGCAGCCTGGGACGGAAATACGAGCAGTACTTC. It is translated as CASSLGRKYEQYF.

This clone appeared a single time. An end of the junction does not agree with germline; a read error may underlie this. The rearrangement uses TRBV19 and TRBJ2-3; D may be TRBD1 (6 bases). Germline V CDR1 and CDR2: LNHDA, SQIVND (reference sequence). The CDR3 is 19 amino acids. The CDR3 DNA reads TGTACCAGTAGGCCCCGGGACACCGGGGTGCGCGGTAGCACAGATACGCAGTATTTT. Translated: CTSRPRDTGVRGSTDTQYF.

V usage is TRBV4-2 and J usage is TRBJ2-1, with TRBD2 identical over 9 bases. The ends lost 4 bases at V and 8 bases at J; junction bases unmatched: 12. The CDR3 extends over 16 amino acids. Germline assignment: CDR1 LGHNA and CDR2 YNFKEQ. The CDR3 sequence: CASSPVGLARGDEQFF. The CDR3 DNA follows: TGTGCCAGCAGCCCCGTCGGACTAGCGAGAGGGGATGAGCAGTTCTTC.

This clone appeared a single time. The chain employs TRBV5-5 and TRBJ2-7; tentative D call: TRBD1 (6 bases). The V end was cut by 4 bases, the J end by 2 bases, with 10 bases between. The CDR3 contains 13 residues. Germline V gene data show CDR1 as SGHKS and CDR2 as YYEKEE (reference sequence). The CDR3 loop is CASSRTATYEQYF. CDR3 DNA sequence: TGTGCCAGCAGCCGGACAGCTACCTACGAGCAGTACTTC.

This clone was detected only once. The CDR3 coding sequence is TGCAGCGTTAGGCAGGGGGCATTGGAGACCCAGTACTTC. Translating gives CSVRQGALETQYF. V usage is TRBV29-1 and J usage is TRBJ2-5; the match to TRBD1 covers 8 bases. From germline, CDR1 is SQVTM and CDR2 ANQGSEA. The CDR3 has 13 residues. J was trimmed by 5 bases and V by 5 bases; bases with no gene match: 7.

The rearrangement uses TRBV2 and TRBJ2-7; no clear D gene. Germline values: CDR1 SNHLY, CDR2 FYNNEI. V lost 1 base, J lost 7 bases, and 14 bases lay in between. The CDR3 extends over 14 amino acids. Here the CDR3 reads CASSEGPPPWEQYF. CDR3 coding DNA: TGTGCCAGCAGTGAAGGGCCTCCCCCGTGGGAGCAGTACTTC.

This CDR3 reads CASSYSKAGYGYTF. The CDR3 region has the DNA TGTGCCAGCAGTTACTCGAAGGCAGGCTATGGCTACACCTTC. This chain uses TRBV6-5 with TRBJ1-2; D is ambiguous. V lost 0 bases and J lost 4, with 9 bases in between. This CDR3 region has 14 residues. Per the germline V gene, CDR1 is MNHEY and CDR2 is SVGAGI.

The rearrangement links TRBV7-2 to TRBJ2-1; a possible D gene is TRBD2 (6 bases). Per germline, CDR1 SGHTA and CDR2 FQGNSA. This CDR3 has 13 residues. V was shortened by 5 bases and J by 4 bases, with 9 bases between the two germline ends. In DNA form, the CDR3 reads TGTGCCAGCAGCCTGGGACTTTACAATGAGCAGTTCTTC. This codes for CASSLGLYNEQFF.

As for this clone: The junction shows a germline mismatch at one end, possibly a read error. V is TRBV7-2 and J is TRBJ1-6; no reliable D call. This CDR3 is 11 amino acids long. CDR1 is SGHTA, CDR2 FQGNSA, per germline. CDR3 nucleotide sequence: TGTGCCAGCAGCTTCGTACTCCAGATTCTCTTT. Its protein product is CASSFVLQILF.